The 2 T cell receptor beta chains below were found in one sample sequenced in a study of blood T cell repertoires in COVID-19 (dated by TCRdb to about 2020). The protocol used for the library was the immunoSEQ multiplex PCR assay. TCRdb's version of the immuneACCESS table is confined to in-frame rearrangements and falls short of the full clone set. An unresolved V gene accounts for under half of the shortfall where checked; the remainder is of unknown origin. This sample comprises 100,000 to 110,000 clones, about 85% of them detected only once. Roughly 13% of the sample is in the top ten clones. The sample comprised peripheral blood. These receptors all come from a man in his fifties with active or convalescent COVID-19.

The V call is TRBV24-1, the J call TRBJ1-4; TRBD1 is a possible D gene (5 bases). This CDR3 is built from 14 residues. CDR1 KGHDR and CDR2 SFDVKD come from the germline V gene. The V and J ends lost 8 bases and 8 bases respectively, with 17 bases between them. The CDR3 region has the DNA TGTGCCACCACGGAGTTGGGGGGACGCGAAAAACTGTTTTTT. This translates into CATTELGGREKLFF.

The DNA for the CDR3 is TGTGCCAGCAGTTACGAGTCGAGACAGTTCTTC. Translating it yields CASSYESRQFF. The chain recombines TRBV6-5 with TRBJ2-1; D call uncertain. Trimming cost V 2 bases and J 13 bases, with 9 bases left between them. Germline CDR1 is MNHEY and CDR2 is SVGAGI. CDR3 size: 11 residues.